A selection of T cell receptor beta chains follows, all from one sample in a study of blood T cells in healthy people across ages. TCRdb used MiXCR to reprocess the 5' RACE reads, holding one entry per CDR3 protein. The data hold some 560,000 distinct CDR3 sequences, with roughly a quarter observed a single time. This same sample was also taken into another study, of T cells of mothers and their children.

Specimen: blood. Source of these receptors: a boy younger than 10 in good health. Both conserved end residues are trimmed from each CDR3.

CDR3,V,J
SASRSEGNYGYT,TRBV20-1,TRBJ1-2
ASSSTAMNTEAF,TRBV12-3/TRBV12-4,TRBJ1-1
ASSQDYEGSRATEAF,TRBV4-3,TRBJ1-1
ATSREVNNEQF,TRBV15,TRBJ2-1
ASSPASRLTEETQY,TRBV7-9,TRBJ2-5
ASSLVPFHRGRFYEQF,TRBV5-1,TRBJ2-1
ATSQGDTDTQY,TRBV24-1,TRBJ2-3
ASSPAVVGPEAF,TRBV5-8,TRBJ1-1
ASSEGSADTQY,TRBV2,TRBJ2-3
AIRGSLGDEQF,TRBV10-3,TRBJ2-1
ASSLEVRAGEQF,TRBV5-1,TRBJ2-1
ASSLPTDRIYGYT,TRBV7-2,TRBJ1-2
ASSPQRGGTAKKIQY,TRBV7-9,TRBJ2-4
ASSIFSGNQETQY,TRBV19,TRBJ2-5
ASGRSSYNSPLH,TRBV6-2/TRBV6-3,TRBJ1-6
ASNGLPFYEQY,TRBV7-8,TRBJ2-7
ASSLARANTGELF,TRBV7-9,TRBJ2-2
SAASGGLSYEQY,TRBV20-1,-
ASSFRGSETQY,TRBV7-2,TRBJ2-5
ASSLTARDEQF,TRBV12-3/TRBV12-4,-
ASAKDRGGEQY,TRBV9,TRBJ2-7
ASSVATSGASYNEQF,TRBV9,TRBJ2-1
ASSYRGRTEAF,TRBV21-1,TRBJ1-1
SARDPRNEGTYNEQF,TRBV20-1,TRBJ2-1
AISRTGGALEETQY,TRBV10-3,TRBJ2-5
ASSIAGEQF,TRBV5-1,TRBJ2-1
SVTRGQGDTEAF,TRBV29-1,TRBJ1-1